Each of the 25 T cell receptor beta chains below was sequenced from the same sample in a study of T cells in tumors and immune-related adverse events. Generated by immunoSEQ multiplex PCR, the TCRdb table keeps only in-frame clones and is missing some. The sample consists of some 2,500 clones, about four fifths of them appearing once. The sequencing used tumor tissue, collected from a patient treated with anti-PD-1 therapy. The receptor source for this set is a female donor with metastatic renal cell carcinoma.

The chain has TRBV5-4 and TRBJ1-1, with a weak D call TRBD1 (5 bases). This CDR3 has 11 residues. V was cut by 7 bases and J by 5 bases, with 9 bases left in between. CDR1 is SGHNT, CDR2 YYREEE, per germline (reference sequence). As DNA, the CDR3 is TGTGCCAGCCGCGGGGGGACTGAAGCTTTCTTT. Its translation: CASRGGTEAFF.

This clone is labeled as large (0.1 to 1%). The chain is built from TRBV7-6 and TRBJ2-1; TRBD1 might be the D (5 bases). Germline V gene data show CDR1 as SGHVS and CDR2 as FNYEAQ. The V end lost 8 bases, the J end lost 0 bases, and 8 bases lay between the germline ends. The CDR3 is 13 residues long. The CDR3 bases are TGTGCCAGCGGGGCGAGCTCCTACAATGAGCAGTTCTTC. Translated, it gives CASGASSYNEQFF.

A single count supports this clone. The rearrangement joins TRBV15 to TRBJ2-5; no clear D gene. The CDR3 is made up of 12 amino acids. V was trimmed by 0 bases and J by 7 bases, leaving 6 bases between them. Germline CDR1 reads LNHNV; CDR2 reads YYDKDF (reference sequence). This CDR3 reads CATSRDKLTQYF. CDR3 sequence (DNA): TGTGCCACCAGCAGAGATAAATTGACCCAGTACTTC.

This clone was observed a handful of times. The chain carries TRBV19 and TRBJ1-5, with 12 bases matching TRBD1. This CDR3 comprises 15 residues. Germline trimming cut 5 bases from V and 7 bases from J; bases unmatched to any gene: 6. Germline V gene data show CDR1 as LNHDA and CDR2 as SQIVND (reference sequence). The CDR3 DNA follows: TGTGCCAGTAGTCCTGGGACAGGGGGCGGGCAGCCCCAGCATTTT. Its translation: CASSPGTGGGQPQHF. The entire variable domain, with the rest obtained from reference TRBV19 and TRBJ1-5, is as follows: DGGITQSPKYLFRKEGQNVTLSCEQNLNHDAMYWYRQDPGQGLRLIYYSQIVNDFQKGDIAEGYSVSREKKESFPLTVTSAQKNPTAFYLCASSPGTGGGQPQHFGDGTRLSIL.

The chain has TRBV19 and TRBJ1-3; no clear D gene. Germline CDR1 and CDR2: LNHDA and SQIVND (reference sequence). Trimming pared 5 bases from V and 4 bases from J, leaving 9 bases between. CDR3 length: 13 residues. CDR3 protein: CASSPGVGNTIYF. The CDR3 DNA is TGTGCCAGTAGTCCGGGAGTCGGAAACACCATATATTTT.

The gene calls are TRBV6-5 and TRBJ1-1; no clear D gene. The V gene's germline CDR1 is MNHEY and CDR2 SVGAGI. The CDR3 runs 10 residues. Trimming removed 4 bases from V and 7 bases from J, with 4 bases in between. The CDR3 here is CASSSIEAFF. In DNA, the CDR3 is TGTGCCAGCAGTTCGATTGAAGCTTTCTTT.

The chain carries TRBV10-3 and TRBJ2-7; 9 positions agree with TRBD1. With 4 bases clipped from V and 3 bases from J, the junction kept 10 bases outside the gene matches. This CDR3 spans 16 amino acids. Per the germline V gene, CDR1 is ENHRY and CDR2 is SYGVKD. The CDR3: CAISGSTGGRDYEQYF. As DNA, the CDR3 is TGTGCCATCAGTGGTTCTACAGGGGGCAGGGACTACGAGCAGTACTTC.

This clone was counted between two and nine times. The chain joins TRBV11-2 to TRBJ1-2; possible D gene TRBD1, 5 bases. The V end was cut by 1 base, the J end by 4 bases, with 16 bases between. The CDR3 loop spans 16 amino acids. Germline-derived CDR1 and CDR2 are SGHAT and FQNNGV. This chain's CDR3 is CASSLANYPGPYGYTF. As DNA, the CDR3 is TGTGCCAGCAGCTTAGCTAACTACCCGGGGCCCTATGGCTACACCTTC.

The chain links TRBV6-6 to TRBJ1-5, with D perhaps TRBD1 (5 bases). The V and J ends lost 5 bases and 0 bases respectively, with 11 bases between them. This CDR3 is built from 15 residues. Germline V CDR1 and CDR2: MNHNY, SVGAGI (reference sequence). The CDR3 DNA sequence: TGTGCCAGCAGTACCGGGGGTTATAGCAATCAGCCCCAGCATTTT. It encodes CASSTGGYSNQPQHF.

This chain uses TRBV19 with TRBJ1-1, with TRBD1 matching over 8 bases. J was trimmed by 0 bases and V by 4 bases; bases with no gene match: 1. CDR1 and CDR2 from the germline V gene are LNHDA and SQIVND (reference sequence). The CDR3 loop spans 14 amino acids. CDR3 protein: CASSTDRVNTEAFF. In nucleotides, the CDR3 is TGTGCCAGTAGTACGGACAGGGTGAACACTGAAGCTTTCTTT.

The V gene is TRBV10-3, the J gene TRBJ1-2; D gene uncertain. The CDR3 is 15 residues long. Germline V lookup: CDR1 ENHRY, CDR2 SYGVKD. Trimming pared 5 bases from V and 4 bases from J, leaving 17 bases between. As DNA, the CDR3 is TGTGCCATCAGTAAAGCGGGCCTCCCCCGCTATGGCTACACCTTC. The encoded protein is CAISKAGLPRYGYTF.

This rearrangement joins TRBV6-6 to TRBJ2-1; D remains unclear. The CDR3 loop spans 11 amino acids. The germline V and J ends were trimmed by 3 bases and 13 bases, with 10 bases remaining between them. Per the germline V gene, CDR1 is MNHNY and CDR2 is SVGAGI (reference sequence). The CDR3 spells CASSYQRSQFF. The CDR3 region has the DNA TGTGCCAGCAGTTATCAAAGGTCTCAGTTCTTC.

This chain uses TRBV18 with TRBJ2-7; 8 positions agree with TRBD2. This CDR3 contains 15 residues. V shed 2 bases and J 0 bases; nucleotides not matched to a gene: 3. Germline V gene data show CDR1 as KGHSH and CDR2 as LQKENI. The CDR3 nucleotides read TGTGCCAGCTCACCAGCGGGAGGCCCCTCCTACGAGCAGTACTTC. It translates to CASSPAGGPSYEQYF. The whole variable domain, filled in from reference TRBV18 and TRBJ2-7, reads NAGVMQNPRHLVRRRGQEARLRCSPMKGHSHVYWYRQLPEEGLKFMVYLQKENIIDESGMPKERFSAEFPKEGPSILRIQQVVRGDSAAYFCASSPAGGPSYEQYFGPGTRLTVT.

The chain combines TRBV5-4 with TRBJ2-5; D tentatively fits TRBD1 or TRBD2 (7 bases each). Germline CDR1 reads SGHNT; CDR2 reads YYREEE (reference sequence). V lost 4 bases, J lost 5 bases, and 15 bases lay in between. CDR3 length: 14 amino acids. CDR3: CASSRGRGRETQYF. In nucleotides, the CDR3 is TGTGCCAGCAGCAGGGGGCGGGGGAGGGAGACCCAGTACTTC.

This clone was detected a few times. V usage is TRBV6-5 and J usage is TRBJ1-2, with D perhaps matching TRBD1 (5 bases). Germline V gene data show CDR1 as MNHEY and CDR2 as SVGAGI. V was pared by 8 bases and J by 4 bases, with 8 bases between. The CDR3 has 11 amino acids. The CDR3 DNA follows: TGTGCCAGCGGGGGAACCTATGGCTACACCTTC. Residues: CASGGTYGYTF.

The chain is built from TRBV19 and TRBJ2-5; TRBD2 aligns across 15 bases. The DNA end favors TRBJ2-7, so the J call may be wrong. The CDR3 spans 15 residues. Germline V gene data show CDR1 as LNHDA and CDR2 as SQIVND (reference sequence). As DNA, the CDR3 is TGTGCCAGTAGACTAGGGACTAGCGGGAGGAACGAGCAGTACTTC. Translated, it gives CASRLGTSGRNEQYF.

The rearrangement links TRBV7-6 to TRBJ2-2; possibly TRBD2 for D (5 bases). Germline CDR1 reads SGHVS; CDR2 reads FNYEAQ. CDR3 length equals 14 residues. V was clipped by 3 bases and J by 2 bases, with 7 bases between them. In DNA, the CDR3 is TGTGCCAGCAGCTTGTCGGGAAACACCGGGGAGCTGTTTTTT. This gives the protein CASSLSGNTGELFF.

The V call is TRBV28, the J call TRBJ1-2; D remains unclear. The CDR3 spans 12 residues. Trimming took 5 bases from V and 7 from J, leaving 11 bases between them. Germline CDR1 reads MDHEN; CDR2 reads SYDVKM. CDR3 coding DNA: TGTGCCAGCAGTGCCCAGGTTTCTGGCTACACCTTC. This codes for CASSAQVSGYTF.

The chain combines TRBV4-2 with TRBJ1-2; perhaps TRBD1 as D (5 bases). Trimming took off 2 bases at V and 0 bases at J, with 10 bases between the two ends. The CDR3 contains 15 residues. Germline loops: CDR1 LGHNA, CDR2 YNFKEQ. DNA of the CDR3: TGTGCCAGCAGCCAACCCGGGACCTCTAACTATGGCTACACCTTC. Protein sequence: CASSQPGTSNYGYTF.

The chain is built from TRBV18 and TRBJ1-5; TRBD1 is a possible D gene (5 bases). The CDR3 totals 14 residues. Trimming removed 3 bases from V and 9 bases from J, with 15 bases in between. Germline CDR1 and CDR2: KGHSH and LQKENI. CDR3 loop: CASSPDTAGGPQHF. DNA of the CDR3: TGTGCCAGCTCACCGGACACAGCGGGTGGGCCCCAGCATTTT.

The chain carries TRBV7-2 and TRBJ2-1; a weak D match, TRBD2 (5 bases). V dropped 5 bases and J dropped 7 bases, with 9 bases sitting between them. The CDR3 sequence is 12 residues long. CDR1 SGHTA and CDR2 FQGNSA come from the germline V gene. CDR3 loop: CASSRTGNEQFF. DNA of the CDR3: TGTGCCAGCAGCCGGACGGGGAATGAGCAGTTCTTC.

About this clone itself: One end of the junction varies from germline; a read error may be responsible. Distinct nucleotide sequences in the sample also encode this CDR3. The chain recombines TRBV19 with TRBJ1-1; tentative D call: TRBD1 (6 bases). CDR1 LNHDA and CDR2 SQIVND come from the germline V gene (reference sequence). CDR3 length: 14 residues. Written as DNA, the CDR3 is TGTGCCAGTAGGCACAGGGAGGGGAACACTGAAGCTTTTTTT. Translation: CASRHREGNTEAFF.

CDR3 amino acids: CASSPVTSNAQETQYF. In nucleotides, the CDR3 is TGTGCCAGCTCACCGGTGACTAGTAACGCCCAAGAGACCCAGTACTTC. This chain links TRBV18 with TRBJ2-5; D is possibly TRBD2 (6 bases). This CDR3 is built from 16 residues. The V end was cut by 3 bases, the J end by 1 base, with 15 bases between. Germline lookup yields CDR1 KGHSH and CDR2 LQKENI.

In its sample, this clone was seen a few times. The CDR3 here is CACRGSDNEKLFF. The CDR3 nucleotides are TGTGCCTGCAGGGGATCGGATAATGAAAAACTGTTTTTT. The chain carries TRBV30 and TRBJ1-4; D might be TRBD1 (6 bases). V gave up 6 bases and J gave up 4 bases, with 12 bases separating them. The CDR3 length is 13 residues. The germline gives CDR1 GTSNPN, CDR2 SVGIG (reference sequence).

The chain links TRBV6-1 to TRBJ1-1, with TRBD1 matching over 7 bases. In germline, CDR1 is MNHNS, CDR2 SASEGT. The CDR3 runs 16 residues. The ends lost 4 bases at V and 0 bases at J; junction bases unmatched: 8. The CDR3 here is CASSGPRGGMNTEAFF. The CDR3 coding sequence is TGTGCCAGCAGTGGGCCCAGGGGGGGTATGAACACTGAAGCTTTCTTT.